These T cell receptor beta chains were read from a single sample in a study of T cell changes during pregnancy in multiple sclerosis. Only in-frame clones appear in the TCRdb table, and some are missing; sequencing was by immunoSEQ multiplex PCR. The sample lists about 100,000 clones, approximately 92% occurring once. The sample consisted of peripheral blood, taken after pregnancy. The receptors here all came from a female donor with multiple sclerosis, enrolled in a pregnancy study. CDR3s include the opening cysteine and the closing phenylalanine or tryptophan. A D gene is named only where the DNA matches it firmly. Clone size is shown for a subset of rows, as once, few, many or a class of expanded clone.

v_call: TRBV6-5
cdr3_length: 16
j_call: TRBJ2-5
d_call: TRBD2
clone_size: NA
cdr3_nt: TGTGCCAGCAGTTACATGGCGGGGGGGCCTCTAGAGACCCAGTACTTC
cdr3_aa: CASSYMAGGPLETQYF

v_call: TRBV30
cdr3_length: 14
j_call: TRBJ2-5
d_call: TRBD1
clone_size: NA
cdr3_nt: TGTGCCTGGAATACAGGGGTCTCCCAAGAGACCCAGTACTTC
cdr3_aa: CAWNTGVSQETQYF

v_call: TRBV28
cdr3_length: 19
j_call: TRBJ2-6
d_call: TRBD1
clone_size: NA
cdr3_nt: TGTGCCAGCAGTTTTTTTAGGGACAGGGGAGAGGCTGGGGCCAACGTCCTGACTTTC
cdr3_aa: CASSFFRDRGEAGANVLTF

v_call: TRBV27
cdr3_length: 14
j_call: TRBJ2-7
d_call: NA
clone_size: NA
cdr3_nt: TGTGCCAGCAGTCCCGGGACTCTGGGCCGCGAGCAGTACTTC
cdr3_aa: CASSPGTLGREQYF

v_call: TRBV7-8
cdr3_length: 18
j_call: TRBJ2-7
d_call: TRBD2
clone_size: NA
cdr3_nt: TGTGCCAGCAGCTTAGGTTTATCAGCGGGAGTATCTACCTACGAGCAGTACTTC
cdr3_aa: CASSLGLSAGVSTYEQYF

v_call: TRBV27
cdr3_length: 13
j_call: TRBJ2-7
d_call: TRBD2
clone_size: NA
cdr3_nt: TGTGCCAGCAGTTTACTAGCGGGAAGCGAGCAGTACTTC
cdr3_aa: CASSLLAGSEQYF

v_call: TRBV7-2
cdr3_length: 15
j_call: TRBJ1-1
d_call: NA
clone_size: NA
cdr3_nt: TGTGCCAGCAGGTTTAGCCCGGGGGGGAACACTGAAGCTTTCTTT
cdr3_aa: CASRFSPGGNTEAFF

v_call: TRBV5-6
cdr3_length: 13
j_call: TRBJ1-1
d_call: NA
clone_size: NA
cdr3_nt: TGTGCCAGCAGCTTGGGGCAGGGCCCTGAAGCTTTCTTT
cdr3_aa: CASSLGQGPEAFF

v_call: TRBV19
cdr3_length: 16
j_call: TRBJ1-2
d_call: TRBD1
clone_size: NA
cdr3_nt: TGTGCCAGTAGTAGAGCGACAGGGGCAAAGTCCTACGGCTACACCTTC
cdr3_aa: CASSRATGAKSYGYTF

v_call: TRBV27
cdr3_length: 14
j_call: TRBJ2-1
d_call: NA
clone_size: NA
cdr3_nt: TGTGCCAGCAGTTTGATTAGCTCCTACAATGAGCAGTTCTTC
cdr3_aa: CASSLISSYNEQFF

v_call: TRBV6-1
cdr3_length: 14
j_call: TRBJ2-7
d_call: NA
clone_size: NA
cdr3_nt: TGTGCCAGCAGTCCCCGGGACACCTTCTACGAGCAGTACTTC
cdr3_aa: CASSPRDTFYEQYF

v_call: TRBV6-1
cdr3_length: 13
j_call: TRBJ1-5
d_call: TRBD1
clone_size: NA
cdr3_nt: TGTGCCAGCTCCGACAGGGCATTTCAGCCCCAGCATTTT
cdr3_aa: CASSDRAFQPQHF

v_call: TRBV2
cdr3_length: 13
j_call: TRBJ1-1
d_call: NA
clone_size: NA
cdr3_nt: TGTGCCAGCAGCATTCTACCGAACACTGAAGCTTTCTTT
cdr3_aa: CASSILPNTEAFF

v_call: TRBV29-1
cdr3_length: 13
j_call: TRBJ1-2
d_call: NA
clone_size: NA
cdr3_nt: TGCAGCGTTGGATTACAGGGAGGGTATGGCTACACCTTC
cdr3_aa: CSVGLQGGYGYTF

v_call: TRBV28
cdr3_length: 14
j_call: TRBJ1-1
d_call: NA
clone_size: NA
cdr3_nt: TGTGCCAGCAGTTTAGGGGCTCCGGACACTGAAGCTTTCTTT
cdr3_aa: CASSLGAPDTEAFF

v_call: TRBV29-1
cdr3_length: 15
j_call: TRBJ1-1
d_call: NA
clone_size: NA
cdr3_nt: TGCAGCGCCCAGGAGGCAGGAGACATGAACACTGAAGCTTTCTTT
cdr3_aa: CSAQEAGDMNTEAFF

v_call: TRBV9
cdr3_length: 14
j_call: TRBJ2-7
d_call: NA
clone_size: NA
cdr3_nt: TGTGCCAGCAGCGTAGATGTGACACCCGCCGAGCAGTACTTC
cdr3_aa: CASSVDVTPAEQYF

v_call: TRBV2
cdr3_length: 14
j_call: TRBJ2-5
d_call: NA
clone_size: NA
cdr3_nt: TGTGCCAGCAGTGTAGGACAGCCAGAAGAGACCCAGTACTTC
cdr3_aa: CASSVGQPEETQYF

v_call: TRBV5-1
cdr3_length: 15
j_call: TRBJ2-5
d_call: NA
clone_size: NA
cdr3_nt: TGCGCCAGCAGCTTGTCCCAGCGGGTCCAAGAGACCCAGTACTTC
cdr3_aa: CASSLSQRVQETQYF

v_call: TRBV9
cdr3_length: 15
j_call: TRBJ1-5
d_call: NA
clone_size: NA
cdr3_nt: TGTGCCAGCAGCGTGGGGCCGGGGGTCAATCAGCCCCAGCATTTT
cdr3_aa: CASSVGPGVNQPQHF

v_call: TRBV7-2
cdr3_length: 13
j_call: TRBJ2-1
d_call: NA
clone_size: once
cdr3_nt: TGTGCCAGCAGCTCCCTGAGTACGATTGAGCAGTTCTTC
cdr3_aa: CASSSLSTIEQFF

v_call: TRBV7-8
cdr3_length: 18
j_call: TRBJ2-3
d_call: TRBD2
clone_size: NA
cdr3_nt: TGTGCCAGCAGCTTAGTCTTCGGGAAACTAGCGTTGGGAAATACGCAGTATTTT
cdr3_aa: CASSLVFGKLALGNTQYF